Listed below are T cell receptor beta chains from one sample, sequenced in a study of control samples from healthy donors and cancer patients. Assay: immunoSEQ multiplex PCR; the TCRdb copy retains only in-frame clones and omits some. The table shows about 55,000 clones, with approximately 91% occurring only once. The sequencing sample was made of blood. These receptors were taken from a man in his fifties in good health. Each CDR3 is given with its conserved first and last residue. The order of the fields is V gene, clone size, D gene, J gene, CDR3 DNA, CDR3 protein. A D gene is named only where the DNA matches it firmly. Clone size is not always given. Where it is, it says once, few, many or a class for expanded clones.

v_gene: TRBV10-1
abundance: NA
d_gene: TRBD2
j_gene: TRBJ2-1
CDR3nt: TGCGCCAGCAGTGAGGGGGGACTAGCGGGAAAGGAGCAGTTCTTC
CDR3aa: CASSEGGLAGKEQFF

v_gene: TRBV18
abundance: NA
d_gene: NA
j_gene: TRBJ2-1
CDR3nt: TGTGCCAGCTCACCACCCACGGACAGTGAGCAGTTCTTC
CDR3aa: CASSPPTDSEQFF

v_gene: TRBV6-5
abundance: NA
d_gene: TRBD1
j_gene: TRBJ1-4
CDR3nt: TGTGCCAGCAGCCAGGACAGGGGGCGGCGAAAACTGTTTTTT
CDR3aa: CASSQDRGRRKLFF

v_gene: TRBV11-2
abundance: NA
d_gene: NA
j_gene: TRBJ2-3
CDR3nt: TGTGCCAGCAGCTTCCCTAGCTTTATCAAGGCGCAGTATTTT
CDR3aa: CASSFPSFIKAQYF

v_gene: TRBV6-5
abundance: few
d_gene: NA
j_gene: TRBJ2-7
CDR3nt: TGTGCCAGCAACGGACTTTTGGGCGAGCAGTACTTC
CDR3aa: CASNGLLGEQYF

v_gene: TRBV29-1
abundance: NA
d_gene: TRBD1
j_gene: TRBJ1-1
CDR3nt: TGCAGCATCGGACAGGGGCAAGGAACTGAAGCTTTCTTT
CDR3aa: CSIGQGQGTEAFF

v_gene: TRBV21-1
abundance: NA
d_gene: NA
j_gene: TRBJ1-4
CDR3nt: TGTGCCAGCAGTCGGTCTATAGCTACAATGCATAATGAAAAACTGTTTTTT
CDR3aa: CASSRSIATMHNEKLFF

v_gene: TRBV28
abundance: NA
d_gene: NA
j_gene: TRBJ1-1
CDR3nt: TGTGCCAGCAGGTCGGGACAGAACACTGAAGCTTTCTTT
CDR3aa: CASRSGQNTEAFF

v_gene: TRBV19
abundance: NA
d_gene: NA
j_gene: TRBJ2-3
CDR3nt: TGTGCCAGTAGTGGACAAGTCACAGATACGCAGTATTTT
CDR3aa: CASSGQVTDTQYF

v_gene: TRBV27
abundance: NA
d_gene: NA
j_gene: TRBJ2-7
CDR3nt: TGTGCCAGCTGGCAGGGCTACGAGCAGTACTTC
CDR3aa: CASWQGYEQYF

v_gene: TRBV9
abundance: NA
d_gene: NA
j_gene: TRBJ2-1
CDR3nt: TGTGCCAGCAGCCCTCCGGAGGGGCACTACAATGAGCAGTTCTTC
CDR3aa: CASSPPEGHYNEQFF

v_gene: TRBV30
abundance: NA
d_gene: NA
j_gene: TRBJ1-5
CDR3nt: TGTGCCTGGAGTCCGGATAGCAATCAGCCCCAGCATTTT
CDR3aa: CAWSPDSNQPQHF

v_gene: TRBV19
abundance: NA
d_gene: TRBD2
j_gene: TRBJ2-3
CDR3nt: TGTGCCAGTAGTATTAGTCTAGCGGGAGTGACAGATACGCAGTATTTT
CDR3aa: CASSISLAGVTDTQYF

v_gene: TRBV28
abundance: NA
d_gene: TRBD2
j_gene: TRBJ2-5
CDR3nt: TGTGCCAGCATCAAATACGGACTAGCGGGTCAAGAGACCCAGTACTTC
CDR3aa: CASIKYGLAGQETQYF

v_gene: TRBV19
abundance: once
d_gene: TRBD1
j_gene: TRBJ2-3
CDR3nt: TGTGCCAGTAGTATGAGGACAGGTCTGTTAGTGGCAGATACGCAGTATTTT
CDR3aa: CASSMRTGLLVADTQYF

v_gene: TRBV7-9
abundance: few
d_gene: NA
j_gene: TRBJ1-6
CDR3nt: TGTGCCAGCAGCTTATGGGTGATTGAAGGGGGGGAGCCCCTCCACTTT
CDR3aa: CASSLWVIEGGEPLHF

v_gene: TRBV7-9
abundance: once
d_gene: TRBD2
j_gene: TRBJ2-5
CDR3nt: TGTGCCAGCAGCTTTTGGGTCTCTAGCGGGGGGTCCCAAGAGACCCAGTACTTC
CDR3aa: CASSFWVSSGGSQETQYF

v_gene: TRBV30
abundance: NA
d_gene: TRBD2
j_gene: TRBJ2-1
CDR3nt: TGTGCCTGGAGGGGACTAGCGGTGGGGAATGAGCAGTTCTTC
CDR3aa: CAWRGLAVGNEQFF

v_gene: TRBV6-2/TRBV6-3
abundance: NA
d_gene: TRBD1
j_gene: TRBJ1-1
CDR3nt: TGTGCCAGCAGTACTACAGGGGTCACTGAAGCTTTCTTT
CDR3aa: CASSTTGVTEAFF

v_gene: TRBV11-3
abundance: few
d_gene: NA
j_gene: TRBJ2-3
CDR3nt: TGTGCCAGCAGCTTGACAGGCTCAGATACGCAGTATTTT
CDR3aa: CASSLTGSDTQYF

v_gene: TRBV19
abundance: NA
d_gene: NA
j_gene: TRBJ1-3
CDR3nt: TGTGCCAGTAGAAAGGCAGGGGACTCTGGAAACACCATATATTTT
CDR3aa: CASRKAGDSGNTIYF

v_gene: TRBV12-3/TRBV12-4
abundance: NA
d_gene: NA
j_gene: TRBJ2-5
CDR3nt: TGTGCCAGCAGCCGTGGACTAGAGACCCAGTACTTC
CDR3aa: CASSRGLETQYF

v_gene: TRBV7-2
abundance: NA
d_gene: NA
j_gene: TRBJ2-3
CDR3nt: TGTGCCAGCAGCTTAGGGGCGGAGTCAAGCACAGATACGCAGTATTTT
CDR3aa: CASSLGAESSTDTQYF

v_gene: TRBV7-8
abundance: NA
d_gene: TRBD1
j_gene: TRBJ1-5
CDR3nt: TGTGCCAGCAGCAAACAGGGGGCTGGAGTGGGCAATCAGCCCCAGCATTTT
CDR3aa: CASSKQGAGVGNQPQHF

v_gene: TRBV7-2
abundance: NA
d_gene: NA
j_gene: TRBJ1-6
CDR3nt: TGTGCCAGCAGCTTAGCCTTGTTCCCTGAGTCGAATTCACCCCTCCACTTT
CDR3aa: CASSLALFPESNSPLHF

v_gene: TRBV30
abundance: NA
d_gene: NA
j_gene: TRBJ1-2
CDR3nt: TGTGCCTGGAGTGTCGGGGGGAGCGGGGGGAACTATGGCTACACCTTC
CDR3aa: CAWSVGGSGGNYGYTF

v_gene: TRBV6-6
abundance: NA
d_gene: TRBD2
j_gene: TRBJ2-2
CDR3nt: TGTGCCAGCAGTCCCTCAGCGGGAGGGCCCGACACCGGGGAGCTGTTTTTT
CDR3aa: CASSPSAGGPDTGELFF

v_gene: TRBV6-5
abundance: NA
d_gene: NA
j_gene: TRBJ2-6
CDR3nt: TGTGCCAGCAAATCAGGGGCCGGGGCCAACGTCCTGACTTTC
CDR3aa: CASKSGAGANVLTF

v_gene: TRBV24-1
abundance: NA
d_gene: TRBD2
j_gene: TRBJ2-1
CDR3nt: TGTGCCACCAGTGACCCGGGACTAGCGGAGGGCTACAATGAGCAGTTCTTC
CDR3aa: CATSDPGLAEGYNEQFF